This TCR beta chain was obtained from a study of identical twins. Findings and limits, study-wide: Insertions were fewer in abundant cord blood beta clonotypes, whereas memory repertoires showed none of this pattern. Excess twin sharing in beta out-of-frame sequences was weaker.

A single record per CDR3 protein comes from TCRdb applying MiXCR to the 5' RACE reads. This table holds around 960,000 distinct CDR3 sequences, 9% to 15% found once. On this clonotype itself: Its antigen is undetermined.

The same sample was also used in a study of yellow fever vaccine responses in identical twins.

This clonotype was sampled from a woman between 18 and 29 years old in good health. The sample taken for sequencing was PBMCs.

The CDR3 DNA follows: TGTGCCAGCGAGGACCGAAAGTACCAAGAGACCCAGTACTTC. The encoded protein is CASEDRKYQETQYF. The chain links TRBV28 to TRBJ2-5, with D unresolved. There are 14 residues in the CDR3. The V gene lost 8 bases and the J gene lost 0 bases, with 13 bases spanning the gap. In germline, CDR1 is MDHEN, CDR2 SYDVKM. The variable domain in full, completed from reference TRBV28 and TRBJ2-5, reads DVKVTQSSRYLVKRTGEKVFLECVQDMDHENMFWYRQDPGLGLRLIYFSYDVKMKEKGDIPEGYSVSREKKERFSLILESASTNQTSMYLCASEDRKYQETQYFGPGTRLLVL.